This entry features one T cell receptor beta chain sequence. Repertoires were generated with immunoSEQ multiplex PCR, while TCRdb's copy carries only in-frame clones and drops some. Of around 260,000 clones in the sample, approximately 90% are singletons; the top ten hold around 1.1%. V dropped 0 bases and J dropped 8 bases, with 13 bases sitting between them. CDR1 and CDR2 (germline): LGHNA, YSLEER. This CDR3 comprises 14 residues. The data derive from a study of blood T cell repertoires in COVID-19. Cohort placement rested on clinical history that participants reported themselves. The sample consisted of PBMCs or T cells enriched from blood (not recorded which). This chain connects TRBV4-3 to TRBJ1-2, with D possibly matching TRBD1 (5 bases). The origin of this receptor is a woman in her twenties or thirties who had recovered from COVID-19. DNA of the CDR3: TGCGCCAGCAGCCAAGACGCAGGGATTCAAGGCTACACCTTC. This gives the protein CASSQDAGIQGYTF.